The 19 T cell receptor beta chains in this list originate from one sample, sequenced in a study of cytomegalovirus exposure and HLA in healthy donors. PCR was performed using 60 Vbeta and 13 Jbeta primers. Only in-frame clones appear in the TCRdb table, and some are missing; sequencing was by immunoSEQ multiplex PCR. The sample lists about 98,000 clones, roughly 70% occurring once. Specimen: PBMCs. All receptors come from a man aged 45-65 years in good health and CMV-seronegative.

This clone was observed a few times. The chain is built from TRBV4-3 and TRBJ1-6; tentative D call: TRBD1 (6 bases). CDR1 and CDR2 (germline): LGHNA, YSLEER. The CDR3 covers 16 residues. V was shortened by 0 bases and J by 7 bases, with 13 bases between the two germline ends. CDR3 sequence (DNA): TGCGCCAGCAGCCAAGATTGGGGGACACGCAATTCACCCCTCCACTTT. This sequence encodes CASSQDWGTRNSPLHF.

This CDR3 reads CASSLGQAEIEKLFF. Written as DNA, the CDR3 is TGCGCCAGCAGCTTGGGACAGGCGGAGATTGAAAAACTGTTTTTT. V usage is TRBV5-1 and J usage is TRBJ1-4; a weak D match, TRBD1 (6 bases). This CDR3 contains 15 residues. Germline V CDR1 and CDR2: SGHRS, YFSETQ. V dropped 0 bases and J dropped 7 bases, with 13 bases sitting between them.

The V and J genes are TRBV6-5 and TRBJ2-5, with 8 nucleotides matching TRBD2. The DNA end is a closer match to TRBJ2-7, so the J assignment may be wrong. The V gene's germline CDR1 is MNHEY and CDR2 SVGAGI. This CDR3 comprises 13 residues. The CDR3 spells CAIRRGGRHEQYF. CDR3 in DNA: TGTGCCATTAGAAGGGGCGGGAGGCACGAGCAGTACTTC.

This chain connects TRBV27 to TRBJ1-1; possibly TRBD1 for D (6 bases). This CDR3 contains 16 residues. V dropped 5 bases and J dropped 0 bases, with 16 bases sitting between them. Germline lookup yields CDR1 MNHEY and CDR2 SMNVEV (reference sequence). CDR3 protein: CASSLASGALNTEAFF. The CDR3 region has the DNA TGTGCCAGCAGTCTGGCTTCAGGGGCCTTGAACACTGAAGCTTTCTTT.

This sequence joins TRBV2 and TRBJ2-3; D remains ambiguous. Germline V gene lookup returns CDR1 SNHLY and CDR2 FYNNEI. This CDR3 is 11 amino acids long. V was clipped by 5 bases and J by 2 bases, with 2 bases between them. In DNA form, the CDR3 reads TGTGCCAGCAGTTACACAGATACGCAGTATTTT. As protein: CASSYTDTQYF.

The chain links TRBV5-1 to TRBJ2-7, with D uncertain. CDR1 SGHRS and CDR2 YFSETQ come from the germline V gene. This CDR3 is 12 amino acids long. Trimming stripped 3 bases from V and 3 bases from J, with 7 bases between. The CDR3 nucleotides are TGCGCCAGCAGCTACTCTAACTACGAGCAGTACTTC. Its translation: CASSYSNYEQYF.

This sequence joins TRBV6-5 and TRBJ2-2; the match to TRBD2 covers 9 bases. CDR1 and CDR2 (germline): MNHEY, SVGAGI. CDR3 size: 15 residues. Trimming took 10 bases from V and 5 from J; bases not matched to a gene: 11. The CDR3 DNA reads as TGTGCCACTCGTAAGGCGGGGGGGAGTACCGGGGAGCTGTTTTTT. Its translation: CATRKAGGSTGELFF.

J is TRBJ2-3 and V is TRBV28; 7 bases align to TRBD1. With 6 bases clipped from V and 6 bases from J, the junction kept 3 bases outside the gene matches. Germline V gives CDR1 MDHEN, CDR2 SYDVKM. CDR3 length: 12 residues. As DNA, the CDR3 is TGTGCCAGCAGACAGGGGTTGGATACGCAGTATTTT. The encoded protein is CASRQGLDTQYF. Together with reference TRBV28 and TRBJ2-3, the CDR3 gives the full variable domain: DVKVTQSSRYLVKRTGEKVFLECVQDMDHENMFWYRQDPGLGLRLIYFSYDVKMKEKGDIPEGYSVSREKKERFSLILESASTNQTSMYLCASRQGLDTQYFGPGTRLTVL.

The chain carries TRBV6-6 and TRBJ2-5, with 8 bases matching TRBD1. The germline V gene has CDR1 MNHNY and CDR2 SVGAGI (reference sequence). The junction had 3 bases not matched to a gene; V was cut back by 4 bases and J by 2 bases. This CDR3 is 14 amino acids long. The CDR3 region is CASSSRQGQETQYF. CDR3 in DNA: TGTGCCAGCAGTTCGAGACAGGGGCAAGAGACCCAGTACTTC.

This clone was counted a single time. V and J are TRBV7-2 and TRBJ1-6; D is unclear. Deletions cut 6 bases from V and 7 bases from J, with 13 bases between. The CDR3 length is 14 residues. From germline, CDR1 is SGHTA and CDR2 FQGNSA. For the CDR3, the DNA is TGTGCCAGCAGGAGGACCGGGGTGAATTCACCCCTCCACTTT. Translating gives CASRRTGVNSPLHF. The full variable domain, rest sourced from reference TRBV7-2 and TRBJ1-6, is GAGVSQSPSNKVTEKGKDVELRCDPISGHTALYWYRQSLGQGLEFLIYFQGNSAPDKSGLPSDRFSAERTGGSVSTLTIQRTQQEDSAVYLCASRRTGVNSPLHFGNGTRLTVT.

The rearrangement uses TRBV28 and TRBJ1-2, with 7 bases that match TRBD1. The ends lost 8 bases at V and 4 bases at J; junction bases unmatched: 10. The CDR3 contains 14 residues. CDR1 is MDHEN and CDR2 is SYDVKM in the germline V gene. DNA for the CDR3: TGTGCCAGCGAGGGGACAGATAAAATCTATGGCTACACCTTC. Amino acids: CASEGTDKIYGYTF.

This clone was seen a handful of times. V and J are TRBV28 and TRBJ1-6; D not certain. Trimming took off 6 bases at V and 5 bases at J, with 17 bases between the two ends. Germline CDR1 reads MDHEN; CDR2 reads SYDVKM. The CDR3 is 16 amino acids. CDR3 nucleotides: TGTGCCAGCAGCCTAAAAAAGGACTATAATAATTCACCCCTCCACTTT. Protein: CASSLKKDYNNSPLHF.

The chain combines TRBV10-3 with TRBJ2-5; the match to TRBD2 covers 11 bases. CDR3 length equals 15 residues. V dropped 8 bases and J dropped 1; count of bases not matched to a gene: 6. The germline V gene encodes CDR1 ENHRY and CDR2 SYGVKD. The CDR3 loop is CAIALAGAPQETQYF. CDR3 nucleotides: TGTGCCATCGCACTAGCGGGGGCTCCCCAAGAGACCCAGTACTTC.

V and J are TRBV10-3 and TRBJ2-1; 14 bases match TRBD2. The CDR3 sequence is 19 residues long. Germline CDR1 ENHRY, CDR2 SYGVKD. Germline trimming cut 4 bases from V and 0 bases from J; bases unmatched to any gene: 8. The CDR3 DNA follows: TGTGCCATCAGTGCCGGACTAGCGGGGGGCCAGAGCTCCTACAATGAGCAGTTCTTC. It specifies CAISAGLAGGQSSYNEQFF.

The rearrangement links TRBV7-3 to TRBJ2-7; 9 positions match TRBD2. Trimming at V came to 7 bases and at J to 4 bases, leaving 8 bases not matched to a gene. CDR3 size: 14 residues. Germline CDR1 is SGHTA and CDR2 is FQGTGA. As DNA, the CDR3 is TGTGCCAGCATCAGCGGGAGGCCCAGTTACGAGCAGTACTTC. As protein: CASISGRPSYEQYF.

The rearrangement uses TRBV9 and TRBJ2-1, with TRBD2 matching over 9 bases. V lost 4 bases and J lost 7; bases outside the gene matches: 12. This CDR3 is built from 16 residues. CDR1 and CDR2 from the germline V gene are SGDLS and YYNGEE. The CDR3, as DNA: TGTGCCAGCAGCCCTCGGCCAGCGGGGGGCTTGAATGAGCAGTTCTTC. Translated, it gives CASSPRPAGGLNEQFF.

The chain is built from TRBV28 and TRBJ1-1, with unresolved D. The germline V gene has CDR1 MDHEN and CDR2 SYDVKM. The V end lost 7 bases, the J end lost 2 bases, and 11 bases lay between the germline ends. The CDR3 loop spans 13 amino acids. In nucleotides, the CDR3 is TGTGCCAGCACTCCACAGACAAACACTGAAGCTTTCTTT. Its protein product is CASTPQTNTEAFF.

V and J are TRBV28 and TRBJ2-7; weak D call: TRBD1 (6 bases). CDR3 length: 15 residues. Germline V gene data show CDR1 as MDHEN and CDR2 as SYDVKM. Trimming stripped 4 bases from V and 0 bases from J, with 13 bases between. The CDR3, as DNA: TGTGCCAGCAGTTACAGGGTGAAGCACTCCTACGAGCAGTACTTC. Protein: CASSYRVKHSYEQYF.

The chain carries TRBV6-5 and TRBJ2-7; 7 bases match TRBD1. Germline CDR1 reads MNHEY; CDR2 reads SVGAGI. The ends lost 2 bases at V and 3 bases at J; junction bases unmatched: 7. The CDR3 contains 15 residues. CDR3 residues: CASSYRDSAFYEQYF. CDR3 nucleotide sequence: TGTGCCAGCAGTTACCGGGACAGCGCCTTCTACGAGCAGTACTTC.